This T cell receptor (beta chain) was documented in a study of T cell repertoires in cytomegalovirus infection. Looking at the study overall: Indications of both CMV infection and matching HLA type were provided by public TCR beta signatures.

Study outcomes and limitations: There were carriers of CMV plus the relevant HLA, and cumulative public TCR beta family frequency identified them. CMV-specific TCR beta clonotypes restricted by HLA-C were the ones dominating the ex vivo response.

As to this clonotype: What it recognizes is unknown.

TCRdb fed the reads into MiXCR, producing one record per CDR3 protein. The repertoire holds fewer than 200,000 distinct CDR3 sequences, with around 14% as singletons. Germline V gene sequence: CDR1 LGHNA, CDR2 YSLEER. The V gene lost 0 bases and the J gene lost 0 bases, with 8 bases spanning the gap. The CDR3 is 15 amino acids. This chain connects TRBV4-3 to TRBJ1-2, with D possibly TRBD1 on 5 matching bases. The receptor was derived from a human donor in good health (CMV status not recorded). Some clones in this sample may be carry-over from other donors' samples. The material sequenced was PBMCs. CDR3: CASSQELTANYGYTF. In DNA, the CDR3 is TGCGCCAGCAGCCAAGAACTGACAGCTAACTATGGCTACACCTTC.